This T cell receptor beta chain appears in the sequencing data of a study of early T cells in non-severe SARS-CoV-2 infection. Unique molecular identifier tags were affixed to discrete cDNA molecules. Each CDR3 protein gets one entry after TCRdb re-called the 5' RACE reads with MiXCR. The sample has tens of thousands of distinct CDR3 sequences; under 7.5% are singletons. The ends lost 5 bases at V and 4 bases at J; junction bases unmatched: 5. Germline CDR1 and CDR2: MNHNY and SVGAGI (reference sequence). This CDR3 is built from 14 residues. This clonotype showed up many times. Its antigen remains unknown. Study findings and constraints: Matching results from VDJdb favored anti-spike CD8 responses, leaving private and CD4 specificities undetected.

The sequence was obtained from an adult who was a healthcare worker with PCR-confirmed SARS-CoV-2 infection or an uninfected control (not recorded which). The sample in question was whole blood, obtained at baseline. The chain uses TRBV6-6 and TRBJ2-7; 10 bases are shared with TRBD1. CDR3 in amino acids: CASSIGQGGYEQYF. The CDR3 bases are TGTGCCAGCAGTATAGGACAGGGGGGGTACGAGCAGTACTTC.